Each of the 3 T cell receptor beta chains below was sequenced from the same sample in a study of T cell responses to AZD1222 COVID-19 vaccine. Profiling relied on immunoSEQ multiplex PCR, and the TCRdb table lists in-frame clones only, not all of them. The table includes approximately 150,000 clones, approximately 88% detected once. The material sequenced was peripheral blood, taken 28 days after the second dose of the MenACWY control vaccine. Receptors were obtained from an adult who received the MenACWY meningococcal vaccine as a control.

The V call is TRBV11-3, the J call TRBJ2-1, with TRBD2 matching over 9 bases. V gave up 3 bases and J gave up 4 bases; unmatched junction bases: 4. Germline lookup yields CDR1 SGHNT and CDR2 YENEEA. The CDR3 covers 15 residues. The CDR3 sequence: CASSLLAGLYNEQFF. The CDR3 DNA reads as TGTGCCAGCAGCTTGCTAGCGGGACTATACAATGAGCAGTTCTTC.

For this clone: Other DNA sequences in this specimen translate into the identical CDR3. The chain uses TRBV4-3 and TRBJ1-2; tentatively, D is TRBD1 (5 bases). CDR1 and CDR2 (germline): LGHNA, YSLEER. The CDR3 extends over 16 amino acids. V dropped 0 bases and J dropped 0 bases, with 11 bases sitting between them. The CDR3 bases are TGCGCCAGCAGCCAAGAGGGGACCGCTCCTAACTATGGCTACACCTTC. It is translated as CASSQEGTAPNYGYTF.

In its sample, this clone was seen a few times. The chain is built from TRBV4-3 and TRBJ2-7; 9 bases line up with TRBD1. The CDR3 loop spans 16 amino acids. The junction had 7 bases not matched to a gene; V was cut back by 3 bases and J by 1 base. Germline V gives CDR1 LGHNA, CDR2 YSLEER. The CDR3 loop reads CASSQAPGTGSYEQYF. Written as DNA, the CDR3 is TGCGCCAGCAGCCAGGCTCCCGGGACAGGGTCCTACGAGCAGTACTTC.